The clone carrying this T cell receptor beta chain is a singleton in its sample. The data are from a study of OX40 agonist ivuxolimab in advanced cancers. Study context: The drug used for patients, ivuxolimab, was an agonistic anti-OX40 (CD134) antibody.

The germline V gene encodes CDR1 MRHNA and CDR2 SNTAGT. Deletions cut 5 bases from V and 6 bases from J, with 18 bases between. This CDR3 spans 15 amino acids. Produced via immunoSEQ multiplex PCR; TCRdb's table is partial and in-frame only. In the table there are 80,000 to 95,000 clones, around nine tenths of which are singletons. Material: CD4+ or CD8+ T cells sorted from blood, obtained in a trial of the OX40 agonist ivuxolimab. The clonotype originates from an adult with an advanced solid tumor such as melanoma, head and neck, liver or kidney cancer. The V gene is TRBV6-4, the J gene TRBJ2-3, with D possibly being TRBD1 (6 bases). The CDR3 DNA sequence: TGTGCCAGCAGTCCCACCGGACAGCTGGCCGATACGCAGTATTTT. It yields the protein CASSPTGQLADTQYF.